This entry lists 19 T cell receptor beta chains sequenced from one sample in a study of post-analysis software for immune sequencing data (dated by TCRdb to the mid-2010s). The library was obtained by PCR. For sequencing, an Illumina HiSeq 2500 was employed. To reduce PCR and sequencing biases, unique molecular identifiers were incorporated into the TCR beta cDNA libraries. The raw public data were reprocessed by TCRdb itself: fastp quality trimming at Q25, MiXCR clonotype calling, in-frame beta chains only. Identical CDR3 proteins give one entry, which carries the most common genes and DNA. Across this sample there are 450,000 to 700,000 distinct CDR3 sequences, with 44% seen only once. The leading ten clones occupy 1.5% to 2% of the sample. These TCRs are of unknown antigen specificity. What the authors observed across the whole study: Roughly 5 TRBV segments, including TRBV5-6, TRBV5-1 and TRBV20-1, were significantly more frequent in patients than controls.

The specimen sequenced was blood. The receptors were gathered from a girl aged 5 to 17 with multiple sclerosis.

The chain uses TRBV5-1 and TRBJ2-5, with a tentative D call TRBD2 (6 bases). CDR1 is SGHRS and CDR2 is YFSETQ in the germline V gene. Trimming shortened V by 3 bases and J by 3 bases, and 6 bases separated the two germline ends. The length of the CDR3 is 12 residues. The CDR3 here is CASSWGEETQYF. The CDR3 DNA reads TGCGCCAGCAGCTGGGGGGAAGAGACCCAGTACTTC.

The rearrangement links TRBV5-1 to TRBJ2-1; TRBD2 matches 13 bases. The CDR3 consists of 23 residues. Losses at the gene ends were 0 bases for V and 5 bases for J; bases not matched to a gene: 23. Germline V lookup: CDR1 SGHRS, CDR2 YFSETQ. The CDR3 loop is CASSLVLAGGSTPPGRRDNEQFF. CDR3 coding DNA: TGCGCCAGCAGCTTGGTACTAGCGGGAGGGTCAACCCCTCCTGGGCGACGGGACAATGAGCAGTTCTTC.

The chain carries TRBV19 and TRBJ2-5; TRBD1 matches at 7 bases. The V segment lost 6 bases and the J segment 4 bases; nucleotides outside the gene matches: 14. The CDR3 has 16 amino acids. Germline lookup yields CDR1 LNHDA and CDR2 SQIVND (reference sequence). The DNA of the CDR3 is TGTGCCAGTAGCTCGCCCCGGGACAGTGGTAGAGAGACCCAGTACTTC. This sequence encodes CASSSPRDSGRETQYF.

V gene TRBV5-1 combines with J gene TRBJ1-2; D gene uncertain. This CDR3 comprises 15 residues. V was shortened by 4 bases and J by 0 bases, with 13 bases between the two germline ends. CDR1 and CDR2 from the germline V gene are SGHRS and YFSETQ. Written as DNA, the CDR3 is TGCGCCAGCAGCCCAGGACGGGCAGCTAACTATGGCTACACCTTC. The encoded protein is CASSPGRAANYGYTF.

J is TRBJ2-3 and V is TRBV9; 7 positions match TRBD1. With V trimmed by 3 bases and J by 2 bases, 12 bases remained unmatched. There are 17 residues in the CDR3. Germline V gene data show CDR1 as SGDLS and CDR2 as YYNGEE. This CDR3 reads CASSAATGTAFTDTQYF. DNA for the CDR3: TGTGCCAGCAGCGCAGCTACCGGGACAGCTTTCACAGATACGCAGTATTTT.

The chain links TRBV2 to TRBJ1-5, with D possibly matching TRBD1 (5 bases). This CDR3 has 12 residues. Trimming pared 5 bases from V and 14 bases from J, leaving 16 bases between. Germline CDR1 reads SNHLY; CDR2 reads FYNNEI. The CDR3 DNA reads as TGTGCCAGCAGTTCACAGGTTCCCCTAAAGCATTTT. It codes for CASSSQVPLKHF.

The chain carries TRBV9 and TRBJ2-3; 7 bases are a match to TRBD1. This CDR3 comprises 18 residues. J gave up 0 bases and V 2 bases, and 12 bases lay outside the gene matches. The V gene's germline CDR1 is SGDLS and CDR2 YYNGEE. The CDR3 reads CASSVGDSDLSSTDTQYF. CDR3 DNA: TGTGCCAGCAGCGTCGGGGACAGCGATTTAAGTAGCACAGATACGCAGTATTTT.

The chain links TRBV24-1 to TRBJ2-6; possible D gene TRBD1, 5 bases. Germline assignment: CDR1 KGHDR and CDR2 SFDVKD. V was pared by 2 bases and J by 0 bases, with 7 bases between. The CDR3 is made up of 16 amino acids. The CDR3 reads CATSDSRVSGANVLTF. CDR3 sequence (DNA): TGTGCCACCAGTGATTCCAGGGTCTCTGGGGCCAACGTCCTGACTTTC.

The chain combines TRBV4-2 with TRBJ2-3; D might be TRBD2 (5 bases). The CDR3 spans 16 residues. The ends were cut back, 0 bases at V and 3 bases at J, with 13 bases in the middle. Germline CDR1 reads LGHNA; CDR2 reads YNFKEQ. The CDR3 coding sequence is TGTGCCAGCAGCCAAGAAAGGGCCTCGGGGACAGATACGCAGTATTTT. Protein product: CASSQERASGTDTQYF.

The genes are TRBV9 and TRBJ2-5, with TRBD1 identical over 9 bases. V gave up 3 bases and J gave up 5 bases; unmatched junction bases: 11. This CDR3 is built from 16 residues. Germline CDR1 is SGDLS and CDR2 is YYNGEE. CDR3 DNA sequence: TGTGCCAGCAGCGATTTAGGACAGGGGCTTTTGGAGACCCAGTACTTC. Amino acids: CASSDLGQGLLETQYF.

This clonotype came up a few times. CDR3: CASSYSRGSENRAQYF. As DNA, the CDR3 is TGTGCCAGCAGTTATTCCAGGGGCAGCGAGAATCGGGCGCAGTATTTT. The chain uses TRBV12-3 or TRBV12-4 and TRBJ2-3; D might be TRBD1 (6 bases). Deletions cut 4 bases from V and 10 bases from J, with 24 bases between. The CDR3 has 16 residues.

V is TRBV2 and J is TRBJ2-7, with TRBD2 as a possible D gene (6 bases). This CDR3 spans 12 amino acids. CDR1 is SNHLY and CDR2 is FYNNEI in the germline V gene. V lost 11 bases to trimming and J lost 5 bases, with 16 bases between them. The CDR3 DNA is TGTGCCGTTCGGAGGCGGGGCGACGAGCAGTACTTC. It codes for CAVRRRGDEQYF.

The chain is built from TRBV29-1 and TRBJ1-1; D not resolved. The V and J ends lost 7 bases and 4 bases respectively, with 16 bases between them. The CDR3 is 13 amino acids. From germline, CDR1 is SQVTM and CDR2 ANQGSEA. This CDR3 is CSGRGLVTTEAFF. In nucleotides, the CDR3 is TGCAGCGGACGTGGACTTGTGACCACTGAAGCTTTCTTT.

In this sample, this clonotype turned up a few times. CDR3 nucleotides: TGCAGCGTTGGGGGGAACGCTCAAGAGACCCAGTACTTC. The encoded protein is CSVGGNAQETQYF. The chain carries TRBV29-1 and TRBJ2-5; D assignment may be TRBD1 or TRBD2 (5 bases each). V was cut by 4 bases and J by 2 bases, with 11 bases left in between. Germline V CDR1 and CDR2: SQVTM, ANQGSEA. The CDR3 sequence is 13 residues long.

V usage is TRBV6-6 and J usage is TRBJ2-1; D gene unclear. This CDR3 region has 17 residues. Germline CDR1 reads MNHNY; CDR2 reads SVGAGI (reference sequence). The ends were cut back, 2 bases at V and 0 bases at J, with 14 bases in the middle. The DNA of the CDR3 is TGTGCCAGCAGTTACGAAGGAGACTCAAGCTCCTACAATGAGCAGTTCTTC. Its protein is CASSYEGDSSSYNEQFF.

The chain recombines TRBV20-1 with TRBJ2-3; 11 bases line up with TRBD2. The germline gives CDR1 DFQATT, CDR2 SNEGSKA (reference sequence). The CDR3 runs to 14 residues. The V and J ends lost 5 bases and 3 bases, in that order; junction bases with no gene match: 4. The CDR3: CSAVAGGRTDTQYF. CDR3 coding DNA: TGCAGTGCTGTAGCGGGGGGGCGTACAGATACGCAGTATTTT.

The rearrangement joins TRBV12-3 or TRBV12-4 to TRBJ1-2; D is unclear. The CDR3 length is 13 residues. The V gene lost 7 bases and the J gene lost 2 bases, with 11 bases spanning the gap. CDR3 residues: CASIGVANYGYTF. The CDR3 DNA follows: TGTGCCAGCATCGGGGTCGCAAACTATGGCTACACCTTC.

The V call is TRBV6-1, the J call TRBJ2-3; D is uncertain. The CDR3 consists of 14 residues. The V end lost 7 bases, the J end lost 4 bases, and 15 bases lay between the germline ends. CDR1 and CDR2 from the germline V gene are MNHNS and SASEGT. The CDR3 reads CASMMDVSSDTQYF. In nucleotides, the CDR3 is TGTGCCAGCATGATGGACGTCTCCTCAGATACGCAGTATTTT.

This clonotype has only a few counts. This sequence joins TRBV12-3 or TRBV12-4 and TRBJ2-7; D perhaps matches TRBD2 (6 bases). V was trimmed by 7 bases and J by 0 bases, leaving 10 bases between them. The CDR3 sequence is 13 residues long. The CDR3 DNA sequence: TGTGCCAGCACCCGCGGGACCTCCTACGAGCAGTACTTC. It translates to CASTRGTSYEQYF.